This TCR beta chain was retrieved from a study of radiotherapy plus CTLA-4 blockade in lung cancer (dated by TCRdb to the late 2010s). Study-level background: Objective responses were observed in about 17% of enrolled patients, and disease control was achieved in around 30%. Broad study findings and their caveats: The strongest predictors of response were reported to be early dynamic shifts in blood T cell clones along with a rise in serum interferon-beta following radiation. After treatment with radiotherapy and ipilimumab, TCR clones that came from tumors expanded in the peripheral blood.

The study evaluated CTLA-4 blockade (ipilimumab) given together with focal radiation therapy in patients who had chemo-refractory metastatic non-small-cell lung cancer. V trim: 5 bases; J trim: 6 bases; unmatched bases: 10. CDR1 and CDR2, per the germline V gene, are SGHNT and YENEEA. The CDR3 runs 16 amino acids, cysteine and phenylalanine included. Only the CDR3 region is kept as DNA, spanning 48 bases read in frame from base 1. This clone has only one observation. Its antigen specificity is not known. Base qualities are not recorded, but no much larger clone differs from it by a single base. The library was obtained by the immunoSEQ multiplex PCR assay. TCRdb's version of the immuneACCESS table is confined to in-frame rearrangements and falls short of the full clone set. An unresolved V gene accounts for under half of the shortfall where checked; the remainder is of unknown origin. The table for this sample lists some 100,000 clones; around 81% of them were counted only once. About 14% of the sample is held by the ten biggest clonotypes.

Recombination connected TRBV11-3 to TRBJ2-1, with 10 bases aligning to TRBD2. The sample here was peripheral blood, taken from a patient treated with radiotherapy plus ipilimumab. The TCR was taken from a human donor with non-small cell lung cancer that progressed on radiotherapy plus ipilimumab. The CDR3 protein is CASSTWTSGGANEQFF. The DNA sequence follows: TGTGCCAGCAGCACCTGGACTAGCGGAGGGGCCAATGAGCAGTTCTTC.